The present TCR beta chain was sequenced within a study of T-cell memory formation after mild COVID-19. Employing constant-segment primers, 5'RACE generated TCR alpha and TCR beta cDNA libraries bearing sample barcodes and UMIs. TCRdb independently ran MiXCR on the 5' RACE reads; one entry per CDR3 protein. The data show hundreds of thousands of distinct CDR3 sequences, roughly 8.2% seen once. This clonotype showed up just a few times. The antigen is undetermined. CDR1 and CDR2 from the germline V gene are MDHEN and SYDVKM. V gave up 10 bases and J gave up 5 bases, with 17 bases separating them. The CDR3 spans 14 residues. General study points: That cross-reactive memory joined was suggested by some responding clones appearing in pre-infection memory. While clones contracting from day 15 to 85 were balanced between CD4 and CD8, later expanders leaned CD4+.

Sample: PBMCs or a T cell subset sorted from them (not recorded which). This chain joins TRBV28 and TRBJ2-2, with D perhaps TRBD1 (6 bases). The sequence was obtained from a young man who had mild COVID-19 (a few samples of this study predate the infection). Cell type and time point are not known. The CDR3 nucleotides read TGTGCCACCGAAACAGGGACCCAAACCGGGGAGCTGTTTTTT. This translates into CATETGTQTGELFF.